A single TCR beta chain is shown here with its context. Antigen: not known. This record comes from a study of T cells in Graves' hyperthyroidism and ophthalmopathy. TCR beta CDR3 regions were amplified from RNA. A first-round RT-PCR of the TCR CDR3 used the HTBI primer set. In TCRdb, the multiplex PCR reads were re-called with MiXCR into one record per CDR3 protein. The table lists 300,000 to 350,000 distinct CDR3 sequences, over 15% of them singletons. Trimming took 2 bases from V and 6 from J, leaving 14 bases between them. The CDR3 consists of 14 residues. CDR1 and CDR2 (germline): ENHRY, SYGVKD. Exclusion criteria comprised uncontrolled infection, other autoimmune disease, pregnancy or lactation. General observations from the study: Ophthalmopathy, which appeared later, was predicted by the model a median around 6.5 months before onset.

The sequencing input was blood. V usage is TRBV10-3 and J usage is TRBJ2-7; D call uncertain. The TCR sequence derives from a young man with Graves' hyperthyroidism. The CDR3 spells CAISEAQSIFEQYF. CDR3 coding DNA: TGTGCCATCAGTGAGGCACAGTCGATTTTCGAGCAGTACTTC.